These 10 T cell receptor beta chains share one sample of origin, sequenced in a study of blood T cell repertoires in COVID-19. The method was immunoSEQ multiplex PCR; TCRdb's version includes in-frame clones alone and lacks a portion of them. The repertoire holds fewer than 140,000 clones, with about 64% as singletons. The sample taken for sequencing was peripheral blood. All receptors come from a human donor with acute or convalescent COVID-19. The donor label of this sample is uncertain.

The chain recombines TRBV19 with TRBJ1-2; D is undetermined. This CDR3 contains 14 residues. V was cut by 7 bases and J by 8 bases, with 20 bases left in between. Per germline, CDR1 LNHDA and CDR2 SQIVND (reference sequence). The CDR3 DNA reads as TGTGCCAGTAACCCTGCGTACGGTACTTGGGGCTACACCTTC. Translated: CASNPAYGTWGYTF.

This chain links TRBV19 with TRBJ1-1; no reliable D call. Germline CDR1 is LNHDA and CDR2 is SQIVND (reference sequence). This CDR3 contains 14 residues. Trimming took 3 bases from V and 0 from J, leaving 8 bases between them. The CDR3 spells CASSMYQMNTEAFF. As DNA, the CDR3 is TGTGCCAGTAGTATGTACCAGATGAACACTGAAGCTTTCTTT.

The rearrangement links TRBV19 to TRBJ1-5, with D unresolved. This CDR3 spans 16 amino acids. CDR1 is LNHDA, CDR2 SQIVND, per germline (reference sequence). The V end was cut by 2 bases, the J end by 10 bases, with 21 bases between. The CDR3 spells CASSIPQQWSGGPQHF. CDR3 bases: TGTGCCAGTAGTATACCCCAACAGTGGTCGGGAGGTCCCCAGCATTTT.

The chain joins TRBV11-2 to TRBJ1-6, with D possibly being TRBD1 (5 bases). V dropped 2 bases and J dropped 6 bases, with 14 bases sitting between them. This CDR3 is 16 amino acids long. Germline loops: CDR1 SGHAT, CDR2 FQNNGV. The CDR3 protein is CASSLSSYGGNSPLHF. CDR3 bases: TGTGCCAGCAGCTTATCTTCGTACGGGGGTAATTCACCCCTCCACTTT.

There are a few counts of this clone. V and J are TRBV3-1 (or the pseudogene TRBV3-2) and TRBJ2-7, with D tentatively TRBD1 (5 bases). Germline lookup yields CDR1 LGHDT and CDR2 YNNKEL (reference sequence). Trimming cost V 0 bases and J 6 bases, with 12 bases left between them. The CDR3 is 14 residues long. CDR3 bases: TGTGCCAGCAGCCAAGAAGCAGGGTGGAGCGAGCAGTACTTC. Its translation: CASSQEAGWSEQYF.

The chain combines TRBV3-1 (or the pseudogene TRBV3-2) with TRBJ1-1; TRBD1 aligns across 8 bases. V gave up 2 bases and J gave up 2 bases; unmatched junction bases: 10. This CDR3 is built from 17 residues. Per germline, CDR1 LGHDT and CDR2 YNNKEL (reference sequence). CDR3 in amino acids: CASSQSGTGGVNTEAFF. CDR3 coding DNA: TGTGCCAGCAGCCAATCCGGGACAGGCGGGGTCAACACTGAAGCTTTCTTT.

DNA for the CDR3: TGTGCCAGCAGTTACCGGGCAACAGGGTGCTATGGCTACACCTTC. It specifies CASSYRATGCYGYTF. V is TRBV6-7 and J is TRBJ1-2; tentative D call: TRBD1 (6 bases). TRBV6-7 is an ORF, with its function uncertain. CDR3 length: 15 amino acids. Trimming stripped 2 bases from V and 4 bases from J, with 14 bases between.

The chain employs TRBV12-1 and TRBJ2-1; the table's D call, TRBD1, was not checked against the DNA. TRBV12-1 is reported as a pseudogene. This CDR3 is 17 amino acids long. This chain's CDR3 is CASSFAPMRQGEDEQFF. The CDR3 nucleotides read TGTGCCAGCAGCTTTGCGCCCATGCGGCAGGGGGAGGATGAGCAGTTCTTC.

The chain is built from TRBV20-1 and TRBJ2-1, with 7 nucleotides matching TRBD2. Germline CDR1 is DFQATT and CDR2 is SNEGSKA (reference sequence). This CDR3 has 13 residues. V shed 3 bases and J 9 bases; nucleotides not matched to a gene: 8. CDR3 sequence (DNA): TGCAGTGCTAGTAATCCGCCTAGCGGTGAGCAGTTCTTC. Its translation: CSASNPPSGEQFF.

This sequence joins TRBV6-6 and TRBJ1-2; perhaps TRBD1 as D (6 bases). V shed 4 bases and J shed 3 bases, with 15 bases lying between them. The length of the CDR3 is 15 residues. The germline gives CDR1 MNHNY, CDR2 SVGAGI (reference sequence). CDR3 nucleotides: TGTGCCAGCAGTTTCAGTTTACAGGGAGACTATGGCTACACCTTC. This encodes CASSFSLQGDYGYTF.